The clone carrying this T cell receptor (beta chain) was seen more than once but under ten times. MiXCR, applied by TCRdb to the 5' RACE reads, yields one record per CDR3 protein. The sample includes about 340,000 distinct CDR3 sequences, around 13% of them seen just once. Trimming cost V 2 bases and J 2 bases; bases outside gene matches: 4. CDR1 and CDR2 (germline): GTSNPN, SVGIG (reference sequence). The CDR3 is 14 residues long. The sample comes from a study of T cells after yellow fever vaccination. For the study at large: Low-cell-number fractions underwent preparation using SMART-Seq v4 Ultra Low Input.

This chain joins TRBV30 and TRBJ2-3; 7 bases agree with TRBD1. The specimen was CD4+ T cells sorted from PBMCs, collected 15 days after the yellow fever booster vaccination. This TCR came from a man in his late teens or twenties who received the YFV17D yellow fever vaccine. CDR3 amino acids: CAWSLGQITDTQYF. The CDR3, as DNA: TGTGCCTGGAGTTTGGGACAGATCACAGATACGCAGTATTTT. Filled out from reference TRBV30 and TRBJ2-3, the complete variable domain reads SQTIHQWPATLVQPVGSPLSLECTVEGTSNPNLYWYRQAAGRGLQLLFYSVGIGQISSEVPQNLSASRPQDRQFILSSKKLLLSDSGFYLCAWSLGQITDTQYFGPGTRLTVL.